This TCR beta chain was recovered during a study of identical twins. A universal primer site came from template switching; cDNA carried unique molecular identifiers. TCRdb independently ran MiXCR on the 5' RACE reads; one entry per CDR3 protein. The table lists 640,000 or so distinct CDR3 sequences, 6% to 6.5% of them singletons. CDR3 length: 15 residues. The germline V and J ends were trimmed by 3 bases and 2 bases, with 12 bases remaining between them. The receptor comes from a man between 18 and 29 years old in good health. Source material: naive T cells sorted from blood. V is TRBV12-3 or TRBV12-4 and J is TRBJ2-3; maybe TRBD2 (6 bases). The DNA of the CDR3 is TGTGCCAGCAGTTTGACTAGAAGCTTCACAGATACGCAGTATTTT. Protein sequence: CASSLTRSFTDTQYF.